The text below deals with one T cell receptor (beta chain). The antigen is undetermined. This sample was included in a study of cytomegalovirus exposure and HLA in healthy donors. Study-wide points: The study designated 150 or so TCR beta chains cytomegalovirus-associated.

Trimming took 2 bases from V and 4 from J, leaving 12 bases between them. The CDR3 length is 15 residues. The germline V gene encodes CDR1 ENHRY and CDR2 SYGVKD. The PCR was carried out with 60 Vbeta primers and 13 Jbeta primers. The assay was immunoSEQ multiplex PCR, and TCRdb's table has in-frame clones only and misses some. Of fewer than 150,000 clones listed, around 76% were seen once; the top ten hold almost 4%. The sequence was collected from a man between 18 and 35 years old in good health and CMV-seronegative. The specimen was PBMCs. J is TRBJ1-5 and V is TRBV10-3; D perhaps matches TRBD1 (5 bases). CDR3 nucleotide sequence: TGTGCCATCAGTGAGGATGCAGGGTGGAATCAGCCCCAGCATTTT. Amino acids: CAISEDAGWNQPQHF.